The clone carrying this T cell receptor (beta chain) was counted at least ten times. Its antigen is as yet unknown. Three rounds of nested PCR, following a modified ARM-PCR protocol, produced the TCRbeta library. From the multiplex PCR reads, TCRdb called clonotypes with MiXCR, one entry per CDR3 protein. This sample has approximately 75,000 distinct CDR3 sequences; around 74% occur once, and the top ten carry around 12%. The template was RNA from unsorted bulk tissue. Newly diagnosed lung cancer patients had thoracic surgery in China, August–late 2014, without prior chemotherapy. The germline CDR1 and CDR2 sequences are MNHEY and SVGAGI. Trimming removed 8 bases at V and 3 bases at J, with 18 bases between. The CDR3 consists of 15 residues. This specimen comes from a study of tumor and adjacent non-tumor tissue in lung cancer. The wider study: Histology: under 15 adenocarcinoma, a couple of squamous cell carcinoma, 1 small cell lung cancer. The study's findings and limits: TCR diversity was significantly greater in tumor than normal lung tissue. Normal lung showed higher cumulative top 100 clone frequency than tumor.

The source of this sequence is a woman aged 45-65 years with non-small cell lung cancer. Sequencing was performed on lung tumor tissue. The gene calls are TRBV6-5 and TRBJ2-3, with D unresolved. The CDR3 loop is CASSPEISATDTQYF. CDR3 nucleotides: TGTGCCAGCTCCCCCGAGATATCGGCGACAGATACGCAGTATTTT.